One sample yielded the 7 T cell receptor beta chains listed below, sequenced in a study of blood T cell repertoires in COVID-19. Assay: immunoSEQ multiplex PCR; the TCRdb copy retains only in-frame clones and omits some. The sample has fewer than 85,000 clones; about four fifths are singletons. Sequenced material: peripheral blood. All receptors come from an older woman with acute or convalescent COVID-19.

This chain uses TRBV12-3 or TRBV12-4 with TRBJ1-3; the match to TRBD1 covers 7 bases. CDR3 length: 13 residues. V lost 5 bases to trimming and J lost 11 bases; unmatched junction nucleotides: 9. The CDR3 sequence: CASSGDYRGSIYF. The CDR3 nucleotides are TGTGCCAGCAGTGGCGATTACAGGGGATCCATATATTTT.

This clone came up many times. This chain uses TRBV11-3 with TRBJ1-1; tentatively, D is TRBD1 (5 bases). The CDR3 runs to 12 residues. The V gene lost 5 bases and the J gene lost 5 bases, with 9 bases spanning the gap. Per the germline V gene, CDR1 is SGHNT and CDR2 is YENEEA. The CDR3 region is CASSRQLTEAFF. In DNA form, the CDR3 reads TGTGCCAGCAGCAGACAGTTAACTGAAGCTTTCTTT.

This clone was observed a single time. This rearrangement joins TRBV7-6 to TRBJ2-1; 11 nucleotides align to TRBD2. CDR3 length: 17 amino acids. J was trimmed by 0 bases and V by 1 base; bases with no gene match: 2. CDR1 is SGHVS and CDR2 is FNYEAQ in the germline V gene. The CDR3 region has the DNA TGTGCCAGCAGCTTAGAGGGACTAGCGGTCTCCTACAATGAGCAGTTCTTC. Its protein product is CASSLEGLAVSYNEQFF.

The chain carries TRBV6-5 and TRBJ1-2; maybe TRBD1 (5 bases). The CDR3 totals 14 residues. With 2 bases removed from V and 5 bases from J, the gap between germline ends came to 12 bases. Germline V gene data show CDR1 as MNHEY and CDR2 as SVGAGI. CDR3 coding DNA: TGTGCCAGCAGTTACCGGGCAGGGCCATATGGCTACACCTTC. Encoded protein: CASSYRAGPYGYTF.

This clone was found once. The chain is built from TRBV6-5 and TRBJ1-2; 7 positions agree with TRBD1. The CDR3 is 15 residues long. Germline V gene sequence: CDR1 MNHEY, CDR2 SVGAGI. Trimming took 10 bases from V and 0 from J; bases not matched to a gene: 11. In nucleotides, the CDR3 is TGTGCCATCATTCCTCGACAGGGCGCTAACTATGGCTACACCTTC. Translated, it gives CAIIPRQGANYGYTF.

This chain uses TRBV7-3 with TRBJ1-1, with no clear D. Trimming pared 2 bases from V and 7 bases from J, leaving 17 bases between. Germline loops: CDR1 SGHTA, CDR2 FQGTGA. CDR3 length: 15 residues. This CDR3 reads CASSLDWARRGEAFF. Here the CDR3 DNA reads TGTGCCAGCAGCTTAGACTGGGCGCGTCGGGGTGAAGCTTTCTTT.

This chain's CDR3 is CASSQGGDSNQPQHF. CDR3 in DNA: TGTGCCAGCAGCCAGGGGGGAGATAGCAATCAGCCCCAGCATTTT. V usage is TRBV5-6 and J usage is TRBJ1-5; 7 nucleotides line up with TRBD1. The germline gives CDR1 SGHDT, CDR2 YYEEEE. V was clipped by 4 bases and J by 0 bases; unmatched bases: 4. The CDR3 has 15 amino acids.